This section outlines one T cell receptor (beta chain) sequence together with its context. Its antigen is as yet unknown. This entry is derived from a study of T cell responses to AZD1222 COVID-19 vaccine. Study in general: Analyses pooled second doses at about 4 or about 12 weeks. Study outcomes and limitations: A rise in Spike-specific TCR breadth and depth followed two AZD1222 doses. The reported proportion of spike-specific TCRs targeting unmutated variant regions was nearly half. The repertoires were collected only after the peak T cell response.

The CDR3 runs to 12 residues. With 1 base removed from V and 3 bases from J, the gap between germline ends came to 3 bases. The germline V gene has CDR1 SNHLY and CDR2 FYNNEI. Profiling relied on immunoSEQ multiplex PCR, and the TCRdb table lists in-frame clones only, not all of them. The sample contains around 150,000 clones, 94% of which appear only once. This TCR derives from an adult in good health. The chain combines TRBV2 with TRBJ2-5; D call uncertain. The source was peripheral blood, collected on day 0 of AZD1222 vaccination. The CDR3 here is CASSEEEETQYF. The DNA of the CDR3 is TGTGCCAGCAGTGAAGAGGAAGAGACCCAGTACTTC.